The 18 T cell receptor beta chains below were found in one sample sequenced in a study of T cell changes during pregnancy in multiple sclerosis. Profiling relied on immunoSEQ multiplex PCR, and the TCRdb table lists in-frame clones only, not all of them. The sample holds roughly 40,000 clones, more than 85% seen once. Source: CD4+ T cells from peripheral blood mononuclear cells, taken after pregnancy. The receptors come from a female donor in good health, enrolled as a control in a pregnancy study.

The chain couples TRBV7-2 to TRBJ2-5; D remains unclear. Germline V gives CDR1 SGHTA, CDR2 FQGNSA. V lost 0 bases and J lost 3, with 14 bases in between. The CDR3 contains 16 residues. The CDR3 region has the DNA TGTGCCAGCAGCTTAGCGTTTTCGGGTGGTAAAGAGACCCAGTACTTC. Translated, it gives CASSLAFSGGKETQYF. Supplemented by reference TRBV7-2 and TRBJ2-5, the full variable domain reads GAGVSQSPSNKVTEKGKDVELRCDPISGHTALYWYRQSLGQGLEFLIYFQGNSAPDKSGLPSDRFSAERTGGSVSTLTIQRTQQEDSAVYLCASSLAFSGGKETQYFGPGTRLLVL.

This chain joins TRBV6-5 and TRBJ1-1; TRBD1 is a possible D gene (5 bases). The CDR3 contains 15 residues. Germline-derived CDR1 and CDR2 are MNHEY and SVGAGI. The ends were cut back, 4 bases at V and 2 bases at J, with 14 bases in the middle. CDR3 in DNA: TGTGCCAGCAGTTCCGCGACAGAGTCAAACACTGAAGCTTTCTTT. This gives the protein CASSSATESNTEAFF.

The genes are TRBV28 and TRBJ1-2, with D tentatively TRBD1 (6 bases). The CDR3 has 14 amino acids. Trimming shortened V by 3 bases and J by 8 bases, and 16 bases separated the two germline ends. CDR1 MDHEN and CDR2 SYDVKM come from the germline V gene. The CDR3 region is CASSFSQGQGGYTF. The CDR3 DNA reads as TGTGCCAGCAGTTTTTCCCAGGGGCAGGGAGGCTACACCTTC.

This chain connects TRBV28 to TRBJ1-1, with TRBD1 as a possible D gene (6 bases). Trimming took off 5 bases at V and 1 base at J, with 11 bases between the two ends. Germline-derived CDR1 and CDR2 are MDHEN and SYDVKM. The CDR3 length is 14 residues. CDR3 nucleotide sequence: TGTGCCAGCAGTCCATCGGGACAGAACACTGAAGCTTTCTTT. Translating gives CASSPSGQNTEAFF.

The J gene is TRBJ1-4, the V gene TRBV6-5; D ambiguous. This CDR3 contains 15 residues. Germline values: CDR1 MNHEY, CDR2 SVGAGI. V lost 5 bases and J 3 bases, leaving 13 bases between the germline ends. The CDR3 sequence is CASSTTPWSNEKLFF. DNA for the CDR3: TGTGCCAGCAGTACTACCCCTTGGTCTAATGAAAAACTGTTTTTT.

The chain combines TRBV6-1 with TRBJ1-4; TRBD1 might be the D (6 bases). V gave up 5 bases and J gave up 5 bases, with 12 bases separating them. The CDR3 consists of 14 residues. In germline, CDR1 is MNHNS, CDR2 SASEGT. CDR3: CASSSTGINEKLFF. The CDR3 DNA reads as TGTGCCAGCAGTTCTACAGGGATAAATGAAAAACTGTTTTTT.

This clone was seen a single time. V gene TRBV7-6 combines with J gene TRBJ2-5; possible D gene TRBD1, 5 bases. CDR1 is SGHVS and CDR2 is FNYEAQ in the germline V gene. The CDR3 has 14 amino acids. Deletions cut 3 bases from V and 1 base from J, with 9 bases between. The CDR3 region is CASSFQTAQETQYF. The CDR3 region has the DNA TGTGCCAGCAGCTTCCAGACAGCCCAAGAGACCCAGTACTTC.

The chain combines TRBV4-1 with TRBJ2-7; D uncertain. This CDR3 has 14 amino acids. Per germline, CDR1 MGHRA and CDR2 YSYEKL. V lost 0 bases to trimming and J lost 4 bases, with 10 bases between them. This chain's CDR3 is CASSQEYARYEQYF. The DNA for the CDR3 is TGCGCCAGCAGCCAAGAATATGCGCGGTACGAGCAGTACTTC.

Only one count was recorded for this clone. V is TRBV11-3 and J is TRBJ1-1; possibly TRBD1 for D (6 bases). Germline CDR1 and CDR2: SGHNT and YENEEA. The ends were cut back, 1 base at V and 6 bases at J, with 12 bases in the middle. This CDR3 comprises 14 residues. CDR3 amino acids: CASSLVGGVSEAFF. The DNA of the CDR3 is TGTGCCAGCAGCTTAGTAGGGGGAGTGTCTGAAGCTTTCTTT.

The chain recombines TRBV11-3 with TRBJ2-1; a weak D match, TRBD2 (7 bases). Between the trimmed V and J ends, which lost 8 bases and 8 bases, there was a span of 13 bases. Germline V CDR1 and CDR2: SGHNT, YENEEA. The CDR3 contains 12 residues. The chain's CDR3 is CASSRGADEQFF. DNA of the CDR3: TGTGCCAGCTCTCGGGGGGCAGATGAGCAGTTCTTC.

J is TRBJ1-4 and V is TRBV11-2, with D unresolved. CDR1 is SGHAT and CDR2 is FQNNGV in the germline V gene. The V end was cut by 7 bases, the J end by 7 bases, with 19 bases between. The CDR3 sequence is 15 residues long. CDR3 sequence: CASTETQDDTEKLFF. For the CDR3, the DNA is TGTGCCAGCACCGAAACTCAGGATGACACTGAAAAACTGTTTTTT.

The chain joins TRBV6-5 to TRBJ2-1, with 8 bases identical to TRBD2. This CDR3 region has 13 residues. Germline CDR1 MNHEY, CDR2 SVGAGI. Trimming removed 9 bases from V and 9 bases from J; junction bases left unmatched: 10. This chain's CDR3 is CASSGLVAGEQFF. The CDR3 nucleotides are TGTGCCAGTTCGGGACTAGTAGCTGGTGAGCAGTTCTTC.

This chain joins TRBV6-5 and TRBJ1-2; D gene unclear. CDR1 and CDR2 from the germline V gene are MNHEY and SVGAGI. V dropped 6 bases and J dropped 0 bases, with 5 bases sitting between them. The CDR3 is made up of 12 amino acids. CDR3 nucleotide sequence: TGTGCCAGCAGCCCGGCTAACTATGGCTACACCTTC. Its protein product is CASSPANYGYTF.

The J gene is TRBJ1-6, the V gene TRBV11-2; D gene unclear. V lost 5 bases, J lost 5 bases, and 10 bases lay in between. Germline CDR1 reads SGHAT; CDR2 reads FQNNGV. The CDR3 length is 14 residues. CDR3 DNA sequence: TGTGCCAGCAGCCTTCGGCGGGATAATTCACCCCTCCACTTT. Translated: CASSLRRDNSPLHF.

The chain is built from TRBV6-5 and TRBJ2-7, with 8 bases identical to TRBD1. Unmatched junction bases numbered 3, after V lost 6 bases and J lost 2 bases. The CDR3 runs to 13 residues. Per the germline V gene, CDR1 is MNHEY and CDR2 is SVGAGI. The CDR3 sequence is CASREDRAYEQYF. The DNA of the CDR3 is TGTGCCAGCAGAGAGGACAGGGCCTACGAGCAGTACTTC.

The chain recombines TRBV4-1 with TRBJ1-1; no reliable D call. CDR1 is MGHRA, CDR2 YSYEKL, per germline. V dropped 1 base and J dropped 0 bases, with 9 bases sitting between them. CDR3 size: 15 residues. The CDR3 spells CASSQVVRLNTEAFF. CDR3 coding DNA: TGCGCCAGCAGCCAAGTAGTCAGGTTGAACACTGAAGCTTTCTTT.

This chain joins TRBV28 and TRBJ2-2; no definite D call. The CDR3 runs 19 residues. Germline CDR1 is MDHEN and CDR2 is SYDVKM. Trimming pared 3 bases from V and 5 bases from J, leaving 25 bases between. The chain's CDR3 is CASSFSLRLRTGRTGELFF. The CDR3 DNA sequence: TGTGCCAGCAGTTTTTCTCTCCGCTTGAGAACCGGTCGGACCGGGGAGCTGTTTTTT.

The chain has TRBV5-1 and TRBJ2-6, with D perhaps matching TRBD1 (5 bases). The CDR3 runs 16 residues. Germline lookup yields CDR1 SGHRS and CDR2 YFSETQ. The germline V and J ends were trimmed by 1 base and 4 bases, with 12 bases remaining between them. This CDR3 reads CASSLLAGSGANVLTF. The CDR3 bases are TGCGCCAGCAGCTTGTTGGCAGGGTCCGGGGCCAACGTCCTGACTTTC.